The clone carrying this T cell receptor (beta chain) has more than one count but fewer than ten. Antigen: not known. Germline V gives CDR1 MGHRA, CDR2 YSYEKL. Trimming at V came to 0 bases and at J to 4 bases, leaving 9 bases not matched to a gene. There are 17 residues in the CDR3. These data are taken from a study of T cell repertoires in cytomegalovirus infection. One entry per CDR3 protein results from TCRdb running MiXCR on the reads. The sample carries about 900,000 distinct CDR3 sequences, approximately 31% recorded once. Broader study findings: Across the ex vivo response, the dominant clonotypes were HLA-C-restricted CMV-specific TCR beta clonotypes.

The sample consisted of cultured CD8+ T cells from PBMCs, taken from culture after CMV antigen stimulation. This TCR was recovered from a human donor in good health (CMV status not recorded). Some clones in this sample may be carry-over from other donors' samples. V and J are TRBV4-1 and TRBJ2-1; 7 nucleotides line up with TRBD2. This chain's CDR3 is CASSQESSGSLYNEQFF. For the CDR3, the DNA is TGCGCCAGCAGCCAAGAATCTAGCGGATCACTATACAATGAGCAGTTCTTC.